These 8 T cell receptor beta chains originate from one sample sequenced in a study of T-cell reconstitution after alpha-beta-depleted transplantation in children. The TCRbeta library was prepared with unique molecular identifiers. TCRdb re-derived calls from the PCR reads in MiXCR, one entry per CDR3 protein. Of 250,000 to 400,000 distinct CDR3 sequences listed, about a quarter are singletons. The sample consisted of PBMCs, mostly from graft donor cells, taken 180 days after TCRalphabeta/CD19-depleted stem cell transplant. These receptors all come from a male patient under 18 who had a stem cell transplant for acute lymphoblastic leukemia, so the T cells may come from the graft donor.

This clonotype turned up a few times. J is TRBJ2-7 and V is TRBV4-1; 10 nucleotides align to TRBD2. This CDR3 has 16 amino acids. Germline loops: CDR1 MGHRA, CDR2 YSYEKL. Trimming cost V 2 bases and J 0 bases; bases outside gene matches: 4. This CDR3 is CASSQLAGVPSYEQYF. CDR3 DNA sequence: TGCGCCAGCAGCCAACTAGCGGGAGTCCCCTCCTACGAGCAGTACTTC.

In its sample, this clonotype was seen a few times. The J gene is TRBJ2-7, the V gene TRBV29-1, with D unresolved. The CDR3 runs 12 residues. V was cut by 4 bases and J by 6 bases, with 13 bases left in between. The germline V gene encodes CDR1 SQVTM and CDR2 ANQGSEA. The CDR3 coding sequence is TGCAGCGTTGCCTCGCAGGCTGGCGAGCAGTACTTC. Protein: CSVASQAGEQYF.

The chain is built from TRBV6-5 and TRBJ2-7; 9 nucleotides line up with TRBD1. Germline CDR1 reads MNHEY; CDR2 reads SVGAGI. The CDR3 spans 15 residues. Unmatched junction bases numbered 8, after V lost 1 base and J lost 7 bases. The CDR3 region has the DNA TGTGCCAGCAGTTACTTTGGACAGGGGTGGAGGGAGCAGTACTTC. Protein sequence: CASSYFGQGWREQYF.

The rearrangement links TRBV18 to TRBJ1-2, with 7 positions matching TRBD1. J gave up 1 base and V 3 bases, and 2 bases lay outside the gene matches. From germline, CDR1 is KGHSH and CDR2 LQKENI. This CDR3 contains 14 residues. CDR3 loop: CASSPGQLNYGYTF. The CDR3 region has the DNA TGTGCCAGCTCACCGGGACAGCTTAACTATGGCTACACCTTC.

The chain combines TRBV20-1 with TRBJ2-4, with D unresolved. Germline V CDR1 and CDR2: DFQATT, SNEGSKA (reference sequence). V was shortened by 5 bases and J by 0 bases, with 14 bases between the two germline ends. The CDR3 loop spans 15 amino acids. CDR3 DNA: TGCAGTGCTCAGTCCCCAAGTCTAGCCAAAAACATTCAGTACTTC. Residues: CSAQSPSLAKNIQYF.

The V call is TRBV6-1, the J call TRBJ2-7; 10 nucleotides line up with TRBD1. The germline V gene encodes CDR1 MNHNS and CDR2 SASEGT. The CDR3 extends over 14 amino acids. J was trimmed by 5 bases and V by 9 bases; bases with no gene match: 10. CDR3 protein: CASFSGTGVHEQYF. The CDR3 nucleotides read TGTGCCAGTTTCTCCGGGACAGGGGTACACGAGCAGTACTTC.

This chain links TRBV29-1 with TRBJ2-3, with TRBD2 matching 7 bases. The V gene end was trimmed by 4 bases and the J gene end by 1 base; junction bases not matched to a gene: 2. This CDR3 is built from 13 residues. Germline V gene data show CDR1 as SQVTM and CDR2 as ANQGSEA. CDR3 nucleotides: TGCAGCGTTGGGGAGGGGCGCACAGATACGCAGTATTTT. This codes for CSVGEGRTDTQYF.

This clonotype has more than one count but fewer than ten. The genes are TRBV29-1 and TRBJ2-5; D is undetermined. The germline V and J ends were trimmed by 4 bases and 5 bases, with 11 bases remaining between them. The CDR3 covers 12 residues. Germline CDR1 SQVTM, CDR2 ANQGSEA. In DNA form, the CDR3 reads TGCAGCGTTGTGGGCCCGCCGGAGACCCAGTACTTC. This sequence encodes CSVVGPPETQYF.